This TCR beta chain emerged from a study of T-cell reconstitution after alpha-beta-depleted transplantation in children. Unique molecular identifiers tagged the TCRbeta library. From the PCR reads, TCRdb called clonotypes with MiXCR, one entry per CDR3 protein. This sample carries some 490,000 distinct CDR3 sequences, around 12% of them seen once, and the ten largest clones take less than 6.5%. The germline V and J ends were trimmed by 4 bases and 1 base, with 12 bases remaining between them. In germline, CDR1 is SGDLS, CDR2 YYNGEE. The CDR3 runs to 15 residues. The chain recombines TRBV9 with TRBJ1-5; no firm D call. The sequencing used PBMCs from the stem cell graft donor, collected from the stem cell graft. The clonotype originates from a human donor who donated a stem cell graft to a child with combined immunodeficiency. The CDR3, as DNA: TGTGCCAGCAGCCCTACCCCTCAAAGCAATCAGCCCCAGCATTTT. This sequence encodes CASSPTPQSNQPQHF.